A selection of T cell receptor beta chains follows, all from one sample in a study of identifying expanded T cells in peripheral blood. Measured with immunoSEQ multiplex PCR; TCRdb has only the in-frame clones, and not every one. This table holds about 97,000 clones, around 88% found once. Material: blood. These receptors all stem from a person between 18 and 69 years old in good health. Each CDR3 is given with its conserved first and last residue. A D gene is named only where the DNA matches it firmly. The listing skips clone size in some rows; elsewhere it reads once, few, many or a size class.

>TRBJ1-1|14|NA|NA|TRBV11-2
CASSLSRGNTEAFF
TGTGCCAGCAGCTTAAGTAGGGGAAACACTGAAGCTTTCTTT
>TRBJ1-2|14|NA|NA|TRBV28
CASSPPAVRHGYTF
TGTGCCAGCAGTCCTCCCGCGGTTCGTCATGGCTACACCTTC
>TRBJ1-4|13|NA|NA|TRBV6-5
CASSSPTGEKLFF
TGTGCCAGCAGTTCCCCCACTGGTGAAAAACTGTTTTTT
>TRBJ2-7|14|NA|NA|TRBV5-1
CASSFNTGTYEQYF
TGCGCCAGCAGCTTTAACACTGGCACCTACGAGCAGTACTTC
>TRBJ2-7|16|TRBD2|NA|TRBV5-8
CASSLYGAGDKYEQYF
TGTGCCAGCAGCTTGTATGGGGCGGGAGACAAGTACGAGCAGTACTTC
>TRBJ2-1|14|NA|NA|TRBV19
CASSPLQGRNEQFF
TGTGCCAGTAGTCCCCTACAGGGTCGCAATGAGCAGTTCTTC
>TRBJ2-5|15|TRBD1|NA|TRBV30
CAWSLGQGTFETQYF
TGTGCCTGGAGCCTGGGACAGGGGACGTTTGAGACCCAGTACTTC
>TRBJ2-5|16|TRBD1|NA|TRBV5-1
CASSLGGQGYQETQYF
TGCGCCAGCAGCTTAGGGGGACAGGGGTACCAAGAGACCCAGTACTTC
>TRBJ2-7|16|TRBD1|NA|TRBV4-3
CASSQGDRGYSYEQYF
TGCGCCAGCAGCCAAGGGGACAGGGGTTACTCCTACGAGCAGTACTTC
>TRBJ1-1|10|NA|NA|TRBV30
CAGGFTEAFF
TGTGCCGGGGGTTTCACTGAAGCTTTCTTT
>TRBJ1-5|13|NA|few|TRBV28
CASSRDSNQPQHF
TGTGCCAGCAGTCGGGACAGCAATCAGCCCCAGCATTTT
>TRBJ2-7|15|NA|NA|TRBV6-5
CASRAGRTGSYEQYF
TGTGCCAGCAGAGCTGGACGGACCGGGTCCTACGAGCAGTACTTC
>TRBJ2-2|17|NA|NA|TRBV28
CASSSLASPLRTGELFF
TGTGCCAGCAGCTCTCTAGCCAGCCCTTTAAGGACCGGGGAGCTGTTTTTT
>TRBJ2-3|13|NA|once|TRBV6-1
CASSVEARDTQYF
TGTGCCAGCAGTGTTGAAGCCCGGGATACGCAGTATTTT
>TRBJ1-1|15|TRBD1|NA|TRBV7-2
CASSFTTGLNTEAFF
TGTGCCAGCAGCTTTACGACAGGGTTGAACACTGAAGCTTTCTTT